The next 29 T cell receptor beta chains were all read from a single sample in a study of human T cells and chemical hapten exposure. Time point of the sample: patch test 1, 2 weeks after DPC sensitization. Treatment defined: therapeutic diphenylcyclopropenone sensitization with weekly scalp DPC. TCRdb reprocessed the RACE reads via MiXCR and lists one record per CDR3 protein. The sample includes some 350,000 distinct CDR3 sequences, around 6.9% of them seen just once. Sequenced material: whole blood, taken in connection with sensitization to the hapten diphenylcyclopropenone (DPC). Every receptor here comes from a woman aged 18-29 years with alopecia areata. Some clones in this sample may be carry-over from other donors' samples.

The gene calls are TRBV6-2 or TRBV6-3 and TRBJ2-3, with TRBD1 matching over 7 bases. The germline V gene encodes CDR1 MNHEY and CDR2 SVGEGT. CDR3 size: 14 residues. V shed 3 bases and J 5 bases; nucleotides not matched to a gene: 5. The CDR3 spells CASSYQGVGDTQYF. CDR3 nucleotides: TGTGCCAGCAGTTATCAGGGGGTTGGAGATACGCAGTATTTT.

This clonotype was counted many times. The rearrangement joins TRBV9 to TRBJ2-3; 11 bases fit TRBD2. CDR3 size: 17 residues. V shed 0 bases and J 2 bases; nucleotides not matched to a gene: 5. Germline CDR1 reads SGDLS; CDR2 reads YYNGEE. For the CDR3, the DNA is TGTGCCAGCAGCGTAGAGGGACTAGCGGCACCCACAGATACGCAGTATTTT. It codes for CASSVEGLAAPTDTQYF.

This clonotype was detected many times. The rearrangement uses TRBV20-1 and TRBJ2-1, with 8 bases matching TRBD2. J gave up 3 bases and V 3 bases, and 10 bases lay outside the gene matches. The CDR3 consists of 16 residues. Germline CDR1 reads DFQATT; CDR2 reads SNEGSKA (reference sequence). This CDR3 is CSARTLSGGDYNEQFF. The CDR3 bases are TGCAGTGCTAGGACTCTAAGCGGGGGAGACTACAATGAGCAGTTCTTC.

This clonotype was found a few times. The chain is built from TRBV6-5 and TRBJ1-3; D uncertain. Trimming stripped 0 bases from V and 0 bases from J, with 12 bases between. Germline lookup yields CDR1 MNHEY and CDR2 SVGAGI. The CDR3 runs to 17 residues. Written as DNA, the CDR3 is TGTGCCAGCAGTTACTCGAATAGTCCAGTCTCTGGAAACACCATATATTTT. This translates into CASSYSNSPVSGNTIYF.

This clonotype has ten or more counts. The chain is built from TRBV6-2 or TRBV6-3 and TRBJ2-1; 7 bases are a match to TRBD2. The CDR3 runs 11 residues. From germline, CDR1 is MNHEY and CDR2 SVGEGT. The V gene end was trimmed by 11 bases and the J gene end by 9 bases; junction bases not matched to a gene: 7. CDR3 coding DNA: TGTGCCGGGGGGGTGCTGGGTGAGCAGTTCTTC. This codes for CAGGVLGEQFF.

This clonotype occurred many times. This CDR3 reads CATTREGEAGELFF. CDR3 bases: TGTGCCACCACTCGGGAAGGAGAGGCCGGGGAGCTGTTTTTT. This chain joins TRBV6-5 and TRBJ2-2; tentatively, D is TRBD2 (5 bases). The CDR3 sequence is 14 residues long. Germline V CDR1 and CDR2: MNHEY, SVGAGI. V was cut by 10 bases and J by 6 bases, with 18 bases left in between.

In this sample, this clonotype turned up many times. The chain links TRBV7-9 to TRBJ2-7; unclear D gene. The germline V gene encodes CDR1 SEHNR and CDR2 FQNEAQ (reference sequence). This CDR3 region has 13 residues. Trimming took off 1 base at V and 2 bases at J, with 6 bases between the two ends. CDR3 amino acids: CASSLEGPYEQYF. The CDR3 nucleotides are TGTGCCAGCAGCTTAGAAGGACCCTACGAGCAGTACTTC.

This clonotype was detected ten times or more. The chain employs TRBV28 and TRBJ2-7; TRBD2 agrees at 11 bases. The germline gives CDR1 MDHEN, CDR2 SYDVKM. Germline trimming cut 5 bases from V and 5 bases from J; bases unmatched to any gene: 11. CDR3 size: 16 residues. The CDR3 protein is CASSPLAGGALDEQYF. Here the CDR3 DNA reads TGTGCCAGCAGTCCCCTAGCGGGGGGTGCCCTCGACGAGCAGTACTTC.

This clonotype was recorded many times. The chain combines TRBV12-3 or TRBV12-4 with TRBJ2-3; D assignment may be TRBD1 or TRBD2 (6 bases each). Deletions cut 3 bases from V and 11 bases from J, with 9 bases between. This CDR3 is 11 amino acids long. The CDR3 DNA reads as TGTGCCAGCAGTTTCGGAGGGGGGCAGTATTTT. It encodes CASSFGGGQYF.

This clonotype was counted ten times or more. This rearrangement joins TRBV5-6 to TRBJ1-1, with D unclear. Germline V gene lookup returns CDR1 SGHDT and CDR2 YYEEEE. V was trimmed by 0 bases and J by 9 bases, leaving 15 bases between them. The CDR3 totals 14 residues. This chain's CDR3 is CASSLAHHRLKAFF. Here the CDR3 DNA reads TGTGCCAGCAGCTTGGCGCACCATCGATTGAAAGCTTTCTTT. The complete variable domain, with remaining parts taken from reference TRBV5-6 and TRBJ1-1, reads DAGVTQSPTHLIKTRGQQVTLRCSPKSGHDTVSWYQQALGQGPQFIFQYYEEEERQRGNFPDRFSGHQFPNYSSELNVNALLLGDSALYLCASSLAHHRLKAFFGQGTRLTVV.

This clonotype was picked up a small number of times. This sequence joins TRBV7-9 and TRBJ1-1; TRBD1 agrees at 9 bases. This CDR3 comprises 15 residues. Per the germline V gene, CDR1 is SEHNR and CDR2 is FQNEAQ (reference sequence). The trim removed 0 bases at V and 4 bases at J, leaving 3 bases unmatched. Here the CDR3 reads CASSLARTGATEAFF. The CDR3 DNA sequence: TGTGCCAGCAGCTTAGCACGGACAGGGGCCACTGAAGCTTTCTTT.

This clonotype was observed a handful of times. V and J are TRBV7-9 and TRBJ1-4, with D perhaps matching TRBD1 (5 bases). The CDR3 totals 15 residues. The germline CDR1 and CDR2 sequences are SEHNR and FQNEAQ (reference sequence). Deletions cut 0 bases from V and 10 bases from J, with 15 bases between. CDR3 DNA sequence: TGTGCCAGCAGCTTAGCGCGAGGGCGAAGGGGAAAACTGTTTTTT. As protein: CASSLARGRRGKLFF.

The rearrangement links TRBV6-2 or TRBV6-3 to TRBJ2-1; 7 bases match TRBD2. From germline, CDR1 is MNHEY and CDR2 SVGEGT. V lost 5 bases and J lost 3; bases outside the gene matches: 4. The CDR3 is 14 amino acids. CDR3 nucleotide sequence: TGTGCCAGCAGTCGGGGGGTGGACTACAATGAGCAGTTCTTC. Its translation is CASSRGVDYNEQFF.

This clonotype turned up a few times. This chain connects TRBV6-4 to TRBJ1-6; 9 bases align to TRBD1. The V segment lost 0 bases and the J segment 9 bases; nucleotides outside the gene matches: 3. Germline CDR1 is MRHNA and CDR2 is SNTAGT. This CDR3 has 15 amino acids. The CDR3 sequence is CASSDSGQGSSPLHF. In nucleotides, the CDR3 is TGTGCCAGCAGTGACTCTGGACAGGGGTCTTCACCCCTCCACTTT.

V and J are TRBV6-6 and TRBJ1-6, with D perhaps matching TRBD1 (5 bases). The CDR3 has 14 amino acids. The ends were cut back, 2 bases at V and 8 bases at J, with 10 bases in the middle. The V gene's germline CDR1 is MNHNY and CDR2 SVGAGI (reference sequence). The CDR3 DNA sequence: TGTGCCAGCAGTTACAGGGGAGCGCATTCACCCCTCCACTTT. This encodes CASSYRGAHSPLHF.

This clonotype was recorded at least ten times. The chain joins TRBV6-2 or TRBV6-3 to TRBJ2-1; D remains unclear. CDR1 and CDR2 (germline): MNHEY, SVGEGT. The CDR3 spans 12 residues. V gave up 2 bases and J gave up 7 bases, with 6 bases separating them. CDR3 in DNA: TGTGCCAGCAGTTACCCCCAGAATGAGCAGTTCTTC. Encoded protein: CASSYPQNEQFF.

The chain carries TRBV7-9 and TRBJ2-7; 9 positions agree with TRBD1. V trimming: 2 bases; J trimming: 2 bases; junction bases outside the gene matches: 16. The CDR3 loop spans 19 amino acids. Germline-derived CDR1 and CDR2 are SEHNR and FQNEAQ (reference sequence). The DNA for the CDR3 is TGTGCCAGCAGCTTACTTTACCTCCGGGACAGGGTCATCACCTACGAGCAGTACTTC. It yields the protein CASSLLYLRDRVITYEQYF.

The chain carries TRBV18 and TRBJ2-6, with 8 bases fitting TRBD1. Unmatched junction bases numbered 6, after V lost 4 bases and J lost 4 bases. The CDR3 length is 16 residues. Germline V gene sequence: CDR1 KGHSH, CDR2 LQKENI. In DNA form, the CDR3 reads TGTGCCAGCTCACTGTGGACAGGGTACGGGGCCAACGTCCTGACTTTC. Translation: CASSLWTGYGANVLTF.

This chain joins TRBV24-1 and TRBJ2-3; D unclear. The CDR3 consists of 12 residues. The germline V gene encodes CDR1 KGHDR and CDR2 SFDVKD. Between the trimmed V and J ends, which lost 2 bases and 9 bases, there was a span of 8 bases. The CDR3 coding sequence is TGTGCCACCAGTGATTCTGCCCGGACGCAGTATTTT. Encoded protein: CATSDSARTQYF.

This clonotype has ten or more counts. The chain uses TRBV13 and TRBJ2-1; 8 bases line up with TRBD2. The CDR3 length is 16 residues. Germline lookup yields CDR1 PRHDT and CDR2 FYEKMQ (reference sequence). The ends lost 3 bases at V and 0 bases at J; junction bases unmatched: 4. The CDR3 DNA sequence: TGTGCCAGCAGCTTCGGCGGGGGGCCCTCCTACAATGAGCAGTTCTTC. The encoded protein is CASSFGGGPSYNEQFF. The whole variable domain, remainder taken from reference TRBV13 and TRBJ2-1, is AAGVIQSPRHLIKEKRETATLKCYPIPRHDTVYWYQQGPGQDPQFLISFYEKMQSDKGSIPDRFSAQQFSDYHSELNMSSLELGDSALYFCASSFGGGPSYNEQFFGPGTRLTVL.

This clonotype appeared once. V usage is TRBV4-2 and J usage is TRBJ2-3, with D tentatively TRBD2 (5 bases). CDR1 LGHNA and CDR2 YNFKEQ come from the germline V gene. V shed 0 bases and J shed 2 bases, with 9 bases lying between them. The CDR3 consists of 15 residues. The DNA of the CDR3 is TGTGCCAGCAGCCAAGAAAGGACTTTCACAGATACGCAGTATTTT. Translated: CASSQERTFTDTQYF.

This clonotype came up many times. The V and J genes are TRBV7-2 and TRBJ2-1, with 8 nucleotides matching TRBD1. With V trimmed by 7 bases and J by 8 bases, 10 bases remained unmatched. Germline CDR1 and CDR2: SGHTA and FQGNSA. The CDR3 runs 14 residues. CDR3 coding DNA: TGTGCCAGCATCTACGCAGGGGGCTTCTATGAGCAGTTCTTC. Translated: CASIYAGGFYEQFF.

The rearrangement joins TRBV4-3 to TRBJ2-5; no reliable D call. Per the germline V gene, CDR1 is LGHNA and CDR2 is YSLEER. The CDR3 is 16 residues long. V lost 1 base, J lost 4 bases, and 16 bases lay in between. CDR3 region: CASSQVSGRAGETQYF. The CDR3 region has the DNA TGCGCCAGCAGCCAAGTATCTGGACGGGCCGGAGAGACCCAGTACTTC.

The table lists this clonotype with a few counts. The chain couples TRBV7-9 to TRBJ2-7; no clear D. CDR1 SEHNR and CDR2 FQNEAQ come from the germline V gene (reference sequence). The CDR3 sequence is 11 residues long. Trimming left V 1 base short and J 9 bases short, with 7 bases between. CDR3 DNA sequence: TGTGCCAGCAGCTTAGAGGTGGGGCAGTACTTC. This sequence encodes CASSLEVGQYF.

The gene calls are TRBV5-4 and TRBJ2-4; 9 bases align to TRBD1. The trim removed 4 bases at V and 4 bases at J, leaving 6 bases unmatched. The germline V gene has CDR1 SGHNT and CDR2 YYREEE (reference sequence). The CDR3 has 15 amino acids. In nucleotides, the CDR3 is TGTGCCAGCAGCCGATTGGGACAGGGAAAAAACATTCAGTACTTC. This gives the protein CASSRLGQGKNIQYF.

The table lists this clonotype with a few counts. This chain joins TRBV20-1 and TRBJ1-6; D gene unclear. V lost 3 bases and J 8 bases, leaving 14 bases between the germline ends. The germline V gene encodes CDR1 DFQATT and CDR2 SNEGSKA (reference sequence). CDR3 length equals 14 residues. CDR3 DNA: TGCAGTGCTAGTGCCCCGGGAGAATATTCACCCCTCCACTTT. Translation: CSASAPGEYSPLHF.

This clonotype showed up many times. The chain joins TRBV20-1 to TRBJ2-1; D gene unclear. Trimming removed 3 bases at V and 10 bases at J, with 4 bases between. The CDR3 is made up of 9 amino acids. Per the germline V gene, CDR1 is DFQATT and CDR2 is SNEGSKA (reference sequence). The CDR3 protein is CSASWEQFF. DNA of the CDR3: TGCAGTGCTAGTTGGGAGCAGTTCTTC.

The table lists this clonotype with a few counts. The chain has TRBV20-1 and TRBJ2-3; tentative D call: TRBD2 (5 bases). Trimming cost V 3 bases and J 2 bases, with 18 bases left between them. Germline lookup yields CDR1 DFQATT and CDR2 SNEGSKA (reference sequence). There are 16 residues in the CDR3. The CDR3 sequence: CSASSPSWRATDTQYF. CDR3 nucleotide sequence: TGCAGTGCTAGTTCTCCCTCTTGGCGGGCCACAGATACGCAGTATTTT.

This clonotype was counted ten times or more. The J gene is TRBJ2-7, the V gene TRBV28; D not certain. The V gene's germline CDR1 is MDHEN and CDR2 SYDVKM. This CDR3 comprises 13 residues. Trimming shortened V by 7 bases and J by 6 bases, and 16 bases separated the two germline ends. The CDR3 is CASTTGEATEQYF. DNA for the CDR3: TGTGCCAGCACTACTGGTGAGGCTACCGAGCAGTACTTC.